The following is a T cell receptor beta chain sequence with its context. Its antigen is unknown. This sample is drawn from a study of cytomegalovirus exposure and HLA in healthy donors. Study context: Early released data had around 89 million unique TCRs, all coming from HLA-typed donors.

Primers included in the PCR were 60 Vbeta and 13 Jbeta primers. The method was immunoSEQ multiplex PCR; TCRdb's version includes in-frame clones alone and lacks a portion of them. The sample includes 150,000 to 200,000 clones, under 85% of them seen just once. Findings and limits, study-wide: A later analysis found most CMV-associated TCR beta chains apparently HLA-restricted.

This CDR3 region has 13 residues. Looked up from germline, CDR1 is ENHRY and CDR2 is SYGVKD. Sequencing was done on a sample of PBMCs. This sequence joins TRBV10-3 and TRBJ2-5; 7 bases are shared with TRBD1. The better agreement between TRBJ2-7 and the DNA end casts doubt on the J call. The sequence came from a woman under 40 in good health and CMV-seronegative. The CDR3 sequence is CATETGKKYEQYF. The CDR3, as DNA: TGTGCCACCGAGACAGGGAAGAAGTACGAGCAGTACTTC.